This note documents a single T cell receptor beta chain sequence. Its antigen is unknown. The treatment: oral pan-JAK inhibitor, 5-10 mg twice daily. This sample was included in a study of CD8+ T cells in alopecia areata. Reverse transcribed after extraction, RNA yielded cDNA as the sequencing template. Assay: immunoSEQ multiplex PCR; the TCRdb copy retains only in-frame clones and omits some. The sample has roughly 120,000 clones; 50% to 75% are singletons. V lost 3 bases, J lost 5 bases, and 9 bases stayed unmatched. The CDR3 spans 16 residues. The germline V gene has CDR1 MNHEY and CDR2 SVGAGI. Study results and caveats: Higher clonality and more expanded CD8+ clones appeared in lesional than normal scalp. With just one nonresponder, it is still uncertain whether baseline CD8+ expansion relates to response.

The chain joins TRBV6-5 to TRBJ2-1, with 8 bases fitting TRBD2. This clonotype was obtained from a human donor with alopecia areata. The sequences come from CD8+ T cells sorted from blood, collected at week 4, from a patient treated with tofacitinib. The CDR3 coding sequence is TGTGCCAGCAGTTATGGCGGGGGGATAATCAACAATGAGCAGTTCTTC. As protein: CASSYGGGIINNEQFF.